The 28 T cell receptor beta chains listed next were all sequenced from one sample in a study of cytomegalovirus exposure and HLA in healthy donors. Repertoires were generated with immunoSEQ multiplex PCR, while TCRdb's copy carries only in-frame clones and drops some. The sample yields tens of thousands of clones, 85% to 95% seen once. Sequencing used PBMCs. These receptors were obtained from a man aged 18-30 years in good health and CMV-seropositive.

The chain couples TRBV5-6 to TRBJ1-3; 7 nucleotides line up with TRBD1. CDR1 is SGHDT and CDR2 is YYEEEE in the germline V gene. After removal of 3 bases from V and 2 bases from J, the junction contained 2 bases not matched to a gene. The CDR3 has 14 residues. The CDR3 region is CASSSTGAGNTIYF. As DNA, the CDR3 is TGTGCCAGCAGCTCCACAGGGGCTGGAAACACCATATATTTT.

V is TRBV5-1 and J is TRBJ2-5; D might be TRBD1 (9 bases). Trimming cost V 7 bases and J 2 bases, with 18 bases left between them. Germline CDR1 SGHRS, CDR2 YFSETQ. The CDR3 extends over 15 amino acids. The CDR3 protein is CASLAGQGPQETQYF. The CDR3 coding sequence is TGCGCCAGCTTAGCGGGACAGGGCCCACAAGAGACCCAGTACTTC.

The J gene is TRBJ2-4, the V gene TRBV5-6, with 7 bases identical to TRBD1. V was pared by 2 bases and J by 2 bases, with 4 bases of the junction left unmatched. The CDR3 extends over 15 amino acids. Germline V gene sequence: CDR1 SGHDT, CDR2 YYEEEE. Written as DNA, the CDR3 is TGTGCCAGCAGCTTCCTGGACAGGTCCAAAAACATTCAGTACTTC. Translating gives CASSFLDRSKNIQYF.

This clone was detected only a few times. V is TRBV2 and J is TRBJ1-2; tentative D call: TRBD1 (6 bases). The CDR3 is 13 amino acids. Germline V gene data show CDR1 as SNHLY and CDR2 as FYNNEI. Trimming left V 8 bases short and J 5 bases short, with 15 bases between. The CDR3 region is CASLGGGIYGYTF. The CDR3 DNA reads TGTGCCAGCCTAGGGGGGGGTATTTATGGCTACACCTTC.

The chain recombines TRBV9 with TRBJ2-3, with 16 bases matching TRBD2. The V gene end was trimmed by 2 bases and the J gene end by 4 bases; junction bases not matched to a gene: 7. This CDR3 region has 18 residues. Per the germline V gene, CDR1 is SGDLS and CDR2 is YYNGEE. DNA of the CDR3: TGTGCCAGCAGCGTTTCGGGACTAGCGGGGGGGCGCCCAGATACGCAGTATTTT. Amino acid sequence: CASSVSGLAGGRPDTQYF.

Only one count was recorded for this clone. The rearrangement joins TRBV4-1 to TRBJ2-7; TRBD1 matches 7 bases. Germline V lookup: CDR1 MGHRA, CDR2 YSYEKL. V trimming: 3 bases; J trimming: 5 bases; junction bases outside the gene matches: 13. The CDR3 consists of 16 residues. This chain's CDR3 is CASSQVTGATVNEQYF. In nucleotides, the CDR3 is TGCGCCAGCAGCCAGGTTACAGGGGCCACCGTTAACGAGCAGTACTTC.

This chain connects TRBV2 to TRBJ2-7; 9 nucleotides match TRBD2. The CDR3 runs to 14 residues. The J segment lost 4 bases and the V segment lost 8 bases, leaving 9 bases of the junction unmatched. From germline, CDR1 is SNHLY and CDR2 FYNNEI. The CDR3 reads CASSWTSAPYEQYF. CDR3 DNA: TGTGCCAGCTCGTGGACTAGCGCCCCGTACGAGCAGTACTTC.

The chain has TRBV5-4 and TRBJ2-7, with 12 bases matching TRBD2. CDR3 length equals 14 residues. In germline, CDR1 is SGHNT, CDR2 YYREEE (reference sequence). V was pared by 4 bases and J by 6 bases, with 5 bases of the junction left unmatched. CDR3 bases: TGTGCCAGCAGCATGGGACTAGCGGGCTCCGAGCAGTACTTC. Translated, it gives CASSMGLAGSEQYF. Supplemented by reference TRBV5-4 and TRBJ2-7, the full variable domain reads ETGVTQSPTHLIKTRGQQVTLRCSSQSGHNTVSWYQQALGQGPQFIFQYYREEENGRGNFPPRFSGLQFPNYSSELNVNALELDDSALYLCASSMGLAGSEQYFGPGTRLTVT.

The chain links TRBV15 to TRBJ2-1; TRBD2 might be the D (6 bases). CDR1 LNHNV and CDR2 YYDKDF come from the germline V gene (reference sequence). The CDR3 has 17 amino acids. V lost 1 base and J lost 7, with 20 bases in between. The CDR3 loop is CATSRAAIGGLPNEQFF. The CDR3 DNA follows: TGTGCCACCAGCAGAGCGGCGATTGGGGGACTTCCGAATGAGCAGTTCTTC.

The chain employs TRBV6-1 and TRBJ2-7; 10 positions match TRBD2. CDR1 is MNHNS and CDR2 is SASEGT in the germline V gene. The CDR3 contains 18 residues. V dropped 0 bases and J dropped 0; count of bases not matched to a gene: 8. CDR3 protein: CASSEASGRGSISYEQYF. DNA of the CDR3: TGTGCCAGCAGTGAAGCAAGCGGGAGGGGGAGTATCTCCTACGAGCAGTACTTC.

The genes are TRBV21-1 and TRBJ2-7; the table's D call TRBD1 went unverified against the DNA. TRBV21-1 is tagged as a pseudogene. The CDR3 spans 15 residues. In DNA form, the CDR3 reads TGTGCCAGCAGCAAAGTTGCAGGGGTGGTCTACGAGCAGTACTTC. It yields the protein CASSKVAGVVYEQYF.

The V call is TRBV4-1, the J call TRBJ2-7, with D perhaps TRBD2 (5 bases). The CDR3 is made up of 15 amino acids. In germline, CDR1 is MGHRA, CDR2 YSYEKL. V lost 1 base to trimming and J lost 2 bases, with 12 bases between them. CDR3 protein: CASSQVGRTPYEQYF. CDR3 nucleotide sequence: TGCGCCAGCAGCCAAGTCGGGCGGACTCCCTACGAGCAGTACTTC.

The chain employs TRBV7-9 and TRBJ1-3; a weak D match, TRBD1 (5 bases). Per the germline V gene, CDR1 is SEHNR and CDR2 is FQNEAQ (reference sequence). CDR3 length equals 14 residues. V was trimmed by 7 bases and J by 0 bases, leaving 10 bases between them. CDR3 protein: CASIKGLSGNTIYF. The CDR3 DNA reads TGTGCCAGCATTAAGGGACTCTCTGGAAACACCATATATTTT.

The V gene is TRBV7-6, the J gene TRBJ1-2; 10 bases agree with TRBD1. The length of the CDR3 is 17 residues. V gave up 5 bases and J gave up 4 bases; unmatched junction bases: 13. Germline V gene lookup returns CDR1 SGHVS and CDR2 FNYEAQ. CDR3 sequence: CASSLGTGQGRGYGYTF. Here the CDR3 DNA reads TGTGCCAGCAGCCTCGGGACGGGACAGGGGAGGGGCTATGGCTACACCTTC.

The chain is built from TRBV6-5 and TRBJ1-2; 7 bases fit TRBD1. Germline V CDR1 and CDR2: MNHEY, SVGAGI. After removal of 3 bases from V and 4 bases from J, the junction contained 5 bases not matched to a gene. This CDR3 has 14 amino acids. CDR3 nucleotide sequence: TGTGCCAGCAGTTATGGGGACAGTTCCTATGGCTACACCTTC. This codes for CASSYGDSSYGYTF.

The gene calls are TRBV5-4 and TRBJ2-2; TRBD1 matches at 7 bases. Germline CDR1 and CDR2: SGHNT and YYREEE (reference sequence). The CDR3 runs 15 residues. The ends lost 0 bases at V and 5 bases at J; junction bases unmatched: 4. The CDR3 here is CASSLVAGGTGELFF. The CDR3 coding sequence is TGTGCCAGCAGCTTGGTAGCAGGGGGTACCGGGGAGCTGTTTTTT.

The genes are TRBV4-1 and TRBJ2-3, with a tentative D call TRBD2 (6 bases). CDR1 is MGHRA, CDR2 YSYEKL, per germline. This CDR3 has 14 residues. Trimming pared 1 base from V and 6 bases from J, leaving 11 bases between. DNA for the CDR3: TGCGCCAGCAGCCAAGCGGGAGCGTTGGATACGCAGTATTTT. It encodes CASSQAGALDTQYF.

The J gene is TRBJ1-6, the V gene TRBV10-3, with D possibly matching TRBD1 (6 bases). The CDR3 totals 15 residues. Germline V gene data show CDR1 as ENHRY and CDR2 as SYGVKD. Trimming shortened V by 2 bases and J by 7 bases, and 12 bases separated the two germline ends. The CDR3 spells CAISEETGWNSPLHF. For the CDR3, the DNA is TGTGCCATCAGTGAGGAGACAGGTTGGAATTCACCCCTCCACTTT.

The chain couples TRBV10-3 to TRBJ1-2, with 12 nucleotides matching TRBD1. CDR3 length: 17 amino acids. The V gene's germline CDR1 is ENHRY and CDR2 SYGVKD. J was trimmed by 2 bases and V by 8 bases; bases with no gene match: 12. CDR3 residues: CAIPRDRGRGGNYGYTF. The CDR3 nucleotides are TGTGCCATCCCCAGGGACAGGGGGCGAGGAGGGAACTATGGCTACACCTTC.

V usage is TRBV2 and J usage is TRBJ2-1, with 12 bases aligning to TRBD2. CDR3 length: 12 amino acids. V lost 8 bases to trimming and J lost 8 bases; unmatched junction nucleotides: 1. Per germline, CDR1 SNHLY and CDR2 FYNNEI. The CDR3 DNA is TGTGCCAGCCGACTAGCGGGAGATGAGCAGTTCTTC. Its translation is CASRLAGDEQFF.

CDR3 sequence (DNA): TGTGCCAGCTCACCGGACAGCTTTAGCTATGGCTACACCTTC. Translating it yields CASSPDSFSYGYTF. This sequence joins TRBV18 and TRBJ1-2; TRBD1 might be the D (6 bases). The CDR3 is 14 residues long. Germline lookup yields CDR1 KGHSH and CDR2 LQKENI. V lost 3 bases and J 4 bases, leaving 12 bases between the germline ends. The full variable domain, rest sourced from reference TRBV18 and TRBJ1-2, is NAGVMQNPRHLVRRRGQEARLRCSPMKGHSHVYWYRQLPEEGLKFMVYLQKENIIDESGMPKERFSAEFPKEGPSILRIQQVVRGDSAAYFCASSPDSFSYGYTFGSGTRLTVV.

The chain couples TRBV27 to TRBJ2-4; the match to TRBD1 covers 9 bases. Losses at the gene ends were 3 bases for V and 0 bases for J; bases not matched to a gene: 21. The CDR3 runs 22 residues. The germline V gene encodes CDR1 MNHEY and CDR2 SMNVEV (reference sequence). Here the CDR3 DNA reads TGTGCCAGCAGTTTCAGGGACAGGGTGCGAAATCTTTGGGGGCTAGCCAAAAACATTCAGTACTTC. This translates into CASSFRDRVRNLWGLAKNIQYF.

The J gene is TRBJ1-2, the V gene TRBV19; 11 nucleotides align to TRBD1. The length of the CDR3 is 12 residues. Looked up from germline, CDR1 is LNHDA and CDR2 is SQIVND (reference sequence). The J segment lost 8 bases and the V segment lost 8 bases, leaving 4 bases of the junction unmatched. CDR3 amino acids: CASGGTGGGYTF. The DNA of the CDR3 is TGTGCCAGTGGAGGGACAGGGGGAGGCTACACCTTC.

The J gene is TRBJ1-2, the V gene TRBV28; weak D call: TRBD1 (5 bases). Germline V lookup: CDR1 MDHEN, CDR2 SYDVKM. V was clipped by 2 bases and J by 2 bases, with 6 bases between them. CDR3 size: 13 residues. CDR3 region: CASSLQGNYGYTF. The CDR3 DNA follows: TGTGCCAGCAGTTTACAGGGCAACTATGGCTACACCTTC.

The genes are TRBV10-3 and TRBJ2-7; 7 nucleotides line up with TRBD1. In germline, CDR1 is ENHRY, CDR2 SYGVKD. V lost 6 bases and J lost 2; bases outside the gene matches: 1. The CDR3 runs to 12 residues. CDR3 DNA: TGTGCCATCAGGGGACAGCCCTACGAGCAGTACTTC. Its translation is CAIRGQPYEQYF.

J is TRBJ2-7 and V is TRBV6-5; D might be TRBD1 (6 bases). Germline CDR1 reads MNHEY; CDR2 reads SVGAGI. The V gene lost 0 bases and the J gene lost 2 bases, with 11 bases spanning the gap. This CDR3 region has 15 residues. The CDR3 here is CASSYSTGATYEQYF. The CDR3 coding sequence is TGTGCCAGCAGTTACTCGACAGGCGCCACCTACGAGCAGTACTTC.

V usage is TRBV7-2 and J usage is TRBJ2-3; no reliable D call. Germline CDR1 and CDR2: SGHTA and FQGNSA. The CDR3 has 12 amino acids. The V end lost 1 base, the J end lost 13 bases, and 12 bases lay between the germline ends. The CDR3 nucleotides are TGTGCCAGCAGCTTAGACGCAAATACAAAGTATTTT. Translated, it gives CASSLDANTKYF.

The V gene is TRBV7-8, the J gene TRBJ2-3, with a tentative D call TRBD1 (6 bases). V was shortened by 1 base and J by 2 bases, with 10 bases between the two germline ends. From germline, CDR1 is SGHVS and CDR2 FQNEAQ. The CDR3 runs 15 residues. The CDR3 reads CASSLGGGLTDTQYF. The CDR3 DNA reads TGTGCCAGCAGCTTAGGTGGGGGCCTCACAGATACGCAGTATTTT.